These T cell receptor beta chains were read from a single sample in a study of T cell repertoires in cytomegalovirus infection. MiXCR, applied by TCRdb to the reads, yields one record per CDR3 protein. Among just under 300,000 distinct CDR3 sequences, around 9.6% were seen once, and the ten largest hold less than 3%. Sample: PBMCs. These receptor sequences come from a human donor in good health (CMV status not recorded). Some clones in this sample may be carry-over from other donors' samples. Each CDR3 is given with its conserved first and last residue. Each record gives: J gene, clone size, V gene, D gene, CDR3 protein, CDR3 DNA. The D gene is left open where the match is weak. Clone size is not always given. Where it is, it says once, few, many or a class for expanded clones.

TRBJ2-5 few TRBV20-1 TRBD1 CSALGQGVETQYF TGCAGTGCTCTTGGACAGGGAGTAGAGACCCAGTACTTC
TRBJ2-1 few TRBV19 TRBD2 CASRGGGARNEQFF TGTGCCAGTAGAGGCGGGGGGGCCCGGAATGAGCAGTTCTTC
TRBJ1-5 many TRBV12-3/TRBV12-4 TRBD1 CASSLGDRESVAQHF TGTGCCAGCAGTTTAGGGGACAGGGAGAGTGTGGCCCAGCATTTT
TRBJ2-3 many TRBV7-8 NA CASTKRGDPYTDTQYF TGTGCCAGCACCAAACGAGGAGACCCCTACACAGATACGCAGTATTTT
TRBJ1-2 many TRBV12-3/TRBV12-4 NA CASSPGVLVRWYGYTF TGTGCCAGCAGCCCTGGTGTGCTTGTTCGCTGGTATGGCTACACCTTC
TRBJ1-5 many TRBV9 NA CASSVGGETNQPQHF TGTGCCAGCAGCGTAGGGGGGGAGACCAATCAGCCCCAGCATTTT
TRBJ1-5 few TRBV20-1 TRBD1 CSARRDSSNQPQHF TGCAGTGCCAGGAGGGACAGTAGCAATCAGCCCCAGCATTTT
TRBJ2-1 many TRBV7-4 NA CASSFLSGPGPAEQFF TGTGCCAGCAGCTTCCTTTCGGGCCCGGGCCCAGCAGAGCAGTTCTTC
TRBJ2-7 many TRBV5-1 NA CASSKPGYYEQYF TGCGCCAGCAGCAAACCGGGGTACTACGAGCAGTACTTC
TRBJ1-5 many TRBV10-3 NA CAISESQGSNQPQHF TGTGCCATCAGTGAGTCACAGGGCAGCAATCAGCCCCAGCATTTT
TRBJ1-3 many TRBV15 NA CATSARGGGNTIYF TGTGCCACCAGCGCCCGAGGAGGCGGAAACACCATATATTTT
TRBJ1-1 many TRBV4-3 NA CASSQGSGRNTEAFF TGCGCCAGCAGCCAGGGATCAGGACGGAACACTGAAGCTTTCTTT
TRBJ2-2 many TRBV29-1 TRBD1 CSVERTGATGELFF TGCAGCGTTGAAAGGACAGGGGCCACCGGGGAGCTGTTTTTT
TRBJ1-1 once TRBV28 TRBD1 CASRKPGQGTEAFF TGTGCCAGCAGAAAACCGGGACAGGGGACTGAAGCTTTCTTT
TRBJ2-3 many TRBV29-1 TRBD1 CSVRTGGADTQYF TGCAGCGTTAGGACAGGGGGGGCAGATACGCAGTATTTT
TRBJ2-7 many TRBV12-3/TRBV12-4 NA CASSRGGSQTYEQYF TGTGCCAGCAGTCGGGGAGGTTCCCAAACTTACGAGCAGTACTTC
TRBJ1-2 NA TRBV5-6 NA CASIYMGGAYYGYTF TGTGCCAGCATCTATATGGGGGGCGCGTACTATGGCTACACCTTC
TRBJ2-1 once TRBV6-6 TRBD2 CASSYWTSGGDYNEQFF TGTGCCAGCAGTTACTGGACTAGCGGGGGAGACTACAATGAGCAGTTCTTC
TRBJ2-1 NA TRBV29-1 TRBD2 CSVGGLAGGGSSYNEQFF TGCAGCGTTGGAGGTCTAGCGGGGGGGGGTAGCTCCTACAATGAGCAGTTCTTC
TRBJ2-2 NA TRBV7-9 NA CASSPLSGELFF TGTGCCAGCAGCCCACTCAGCGGGGAGCTGTTTTTT
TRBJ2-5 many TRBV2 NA CASSEHGRWETQYF TGTGCCAGCAGTGAACACGGGAGATGGGAGACCCAGTACTTC
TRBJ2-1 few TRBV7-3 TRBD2 CASSYLERGVTHEQFF TGTGCCAGCAGCTACCTTGAGCGGGGGGTTACTCATGAGCAGTTCTTC